This TCR beta chain was identified in a study of blood T cell repertoires in COVID-19. Study-level background: Sites across the United States, Italy and Spain contributed samples from acute and convalescent COVID-19. The analysed material was cDNA or gDNA that came from T cells, B-cell-depleted T cells, or PBMCs.

In the authors' workflow: How many nucleated cells were present was estimated from reference gene primer amplification. Produced via immunoSEQ multiplex PCR; TCRdb's table is partial and in-frame only. Clone size and the V and J calls come from that table; the DNA yielded D and trimming. The sample contains some 66,000 clones, about 86% of which appear only once. V dropped 2 bases and J dropped 1 base, with 18 bases sitting between them. Germline V lookup: CDR1 SNHLY, CDR2 FYNNEI. CDR3 length equals 18 residues. This receptor was taken from a man in his forties or fifties with active COVID-19. The chain couples TRBV2 to TRBJ1-5; D possibly corresponds to TRBD1 (5 bases). Source material: peripheral blood. The CDR3 loop reads CASSERAGQGKSNQPQHF. The DNA for the CDR3 is TGTGCCAGCAGTGAACGGGCAGGTCAGGGCAAAAGCAATCAGCCCCAGCATTTT.